This T cell receptor (beta chain) came from a study of T cells expressing NK-cell markers. On the study more broadly: Investigators obtained TCR beta repertoires from sorted CD3+CD56+NKG2C+, CD3+CD56+NKG2C- and CD3+CD56-NKG2C+ T cells.

The germline V gene has CDR1 SQVTM and CDR2 ANQGSEA. CDR3 length equals 13 residues. About this clonotype: The target antigen is unknown.

Study-level findings and limits: There were four donors in whom these clonotypes also led the CD3+CD56-NKG2C+ fraction.

UMIs accompanied the 5'RACE template switching by which TCR beta cDNA was made. Reanalyzing the 5' RACE reads, TCRdb keeps one entry per CDR3 protein, without DNA. The data include under 500,000 distinct CDR3 sequences; the top ten clones carry 7.3%. The gene calls are TRBV29-1 and TRBJ2-3; the TRBD1 assignment by TCRdb is unverifiable without DNA. Material for sequencing was blood T cells: a sorted CD56 or NKG2C T cell subset, CD4+ or CD8+ T cells, or bulk PBMC T cells (not recorded which). The sequence came from a woman between 18 and 70 years old in good health. The CDR3 reads CSVDSRGVDTQYF.